This TCR beta chain stems from a study of identical twins. Notes on the study in general: Conclusions rested on cross-sectional statistics rather than following the same donors.

TCRdb processed the 5' RACE reads anew with MiXCR; each CDR3 protein has one entry. Of roughly 200,000 distinct CDR3 sequences listed, approximately 15% are singletons. This clonotype was observed a few times. What it binds is unknown. The V and J ends lost 6 bases and 2 bases, in that order; junction bases with no gene match: 19. Germline CDR1 and CDR2: SGHAT and FQDESV (reference sequence). This CDR3 is built from 18 residues. In addition, the sample was reused for a study of T cells expressing NK-cell markers.

This receptor was taken from a woman under 30 in good health. The genes are TRBV11-1 and TRBJ2-7, with TRBD1 identical over 7 bases. Sequencing used CD8+ T cells sorted from blood. CDR3 amino acids: CASSLSTRTRDRTYEQYF. The CDR3 bases are TGTGCCAGCAGTCTGTCCACGAGAACTCGGGACAGAACCTACGAGCAGTACTTC.